What follows is one T cell receptor beta chain and its context. Its target is unknown. TCRdb re-analysed the reads in MiXCR, keeping a single row per CDR3 protein. The table shows around 500,000 distinct CDR3 sequences, with more than 40% occurring only once. The data stem from a study of T cell repertoires in cytomegalovirus infection. Study-level results: In two of eight donors, the top clonotype was HLA-C-restricted CMV-specific. CMV carriers with the relevant HLA were identified by cumulative public TCR beta family frequency.

This CDR3 contains 13 residues. Trimming cost V 4 bases and J 2 bases, with 9 bases left between them. CDR1 is ENHRY and CDR2 is SYGVKD in the germline V gene. The receptor's source is a human donor in good health (CMV status not recorded). Some clones in this sample may be carry-over from other donors' samples. This chain joins TRBV10-3 and TRBJ2-7, with D maybe TRBD2 (6 bases). Sequenced material: cultured PBMCs, taken from culture after CMV antigen stimulation. The CDR3, as DNA: TGTGCCATCAGTGGCGGGACCCCCTACGAGCAGTACTTC. Its translation is CAISGGTPYEQYF.